These T cell receptor beta chains were read from a single sample in a study of shared clonotypes between healthy human individuals. Profiled with immunoSEQ multiplex PCR; TCRdb holds only in-frame clones, not every one. The table lists more than 2 million clones, nearly 97% of them singletons. The sequencing input was naive CD4+ T cells sorted from blood. The receptor source for this set is a man in his late teens or twenties in good health. Each CDR3 is given with its conserved first and last residue.

>TRBV27
CASSLYGGVNTEAFF
>TRBV9
CASSASGTYNEQFF
>TRBV10-3
CAICVGRSGIDEQYF
>TRBV7-9
CASSRGSYNEQFF
>TRBV5-6
CASSFGSPETQYF
>TRBV9
CASSVNRDSYNSPLHF
>TRBV9
CASSSRTSEYNEQFF
>TRBV2
CASRSQATSYNEQFF
>TRBV5-6
CASSLAFDGNYGYTF
>TRBV28
CASSRRLAGTGQPQHF
>TRBV20-1
CSAREDYEQYF
>TRBV7-6
CASSLADRGGLEQYF
>TRBV5-6
CASSPSGRGDNEQFF
>TRBV7-9
CASSSSWTGSVETQYF
>TRBV7-2
CASSSKGDIRGGYTF
>TRBV7-2
CASSLDTGKSENTIYF
>TRBV28
CASSGAYEQYF
>TRBV5-6
CASSFQGLGDTEAFF
>TRBV5-1
CASSLTAGGSYNEQFF
>TRBV30
CAWTRDSKANYGYTF
>TRBV6-6
CASSFPGQAETQYF
>TRBV6-1
CASRLGQGAGGELFF
>TRBV6-4
CASSEPVGSEKLFF
>TRBV4-1
CASSQPLAGVYNEQFF
>TRBV5-1
CASSLRSVWAGEPLIADTQYF
>TRBV5-1
CASSLRGLRTDTQYF
>TRBV15
CATSRDTATDTQYF
>TRBV13
CASSLTAVMNTEAFF
>TRBV6-1
CASREGGNQPQHF
>TRBV5-6
CASSDWDRGRGQPQHF
>TRBV10-3
CAISESGQGGNQPQHF